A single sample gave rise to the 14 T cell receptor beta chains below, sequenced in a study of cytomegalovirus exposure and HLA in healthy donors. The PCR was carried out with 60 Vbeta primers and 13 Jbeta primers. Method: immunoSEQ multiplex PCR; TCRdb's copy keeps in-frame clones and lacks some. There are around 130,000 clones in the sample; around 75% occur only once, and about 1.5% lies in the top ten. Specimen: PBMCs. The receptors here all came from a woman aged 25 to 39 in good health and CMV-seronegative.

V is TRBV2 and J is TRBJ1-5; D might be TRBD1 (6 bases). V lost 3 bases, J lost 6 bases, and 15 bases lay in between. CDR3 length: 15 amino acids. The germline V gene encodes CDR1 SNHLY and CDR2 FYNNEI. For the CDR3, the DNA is TGTGCCAGCAGTGATGGGGGGGCGCCGCCTCAGCCCCAGCATTTT. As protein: CASSDGGAPPQPQHF.

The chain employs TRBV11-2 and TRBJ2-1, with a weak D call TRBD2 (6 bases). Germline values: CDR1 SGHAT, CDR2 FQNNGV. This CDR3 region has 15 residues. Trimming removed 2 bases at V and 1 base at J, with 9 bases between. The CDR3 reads CASSLPGVSYNEQFF. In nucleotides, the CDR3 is TGTGCCAGCAGCTTACCGGGAGTGTCCTACAATGAGCAGTTCTTC.

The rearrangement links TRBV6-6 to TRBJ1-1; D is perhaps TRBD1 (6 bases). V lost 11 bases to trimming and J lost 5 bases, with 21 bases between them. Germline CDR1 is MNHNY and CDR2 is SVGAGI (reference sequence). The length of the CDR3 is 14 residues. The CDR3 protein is CAGSRGVERTEAFF. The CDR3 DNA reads TGTGCCGGATCCAGGGGTGTCGAGAGGACTGAAGCTTTCTTT.

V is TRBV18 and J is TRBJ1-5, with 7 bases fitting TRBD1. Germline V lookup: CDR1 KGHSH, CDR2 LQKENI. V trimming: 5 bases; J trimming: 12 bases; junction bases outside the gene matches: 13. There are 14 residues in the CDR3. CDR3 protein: CASSSGQPVEHQHF. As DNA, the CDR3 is TGTGCCAGCTCATCGGGACAGCCCGTCGAGCACCAGCATTTT.

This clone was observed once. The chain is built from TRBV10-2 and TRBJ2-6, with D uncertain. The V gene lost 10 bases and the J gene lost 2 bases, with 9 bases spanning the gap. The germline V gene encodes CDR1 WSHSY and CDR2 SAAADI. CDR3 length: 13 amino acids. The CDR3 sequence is CATRVTGANVLTF. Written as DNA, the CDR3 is TGCGCCACCCGAGTGACTGGGGCCAACGTCCTGACTTTC.

The CDR3 is CASSPRGSGNTIYF. The CDR3 bases are TGTGCCAGCTCACCCAGGGGTTCGGGAAACACCATATATTTT. The rearrangement joins TRBV18 to TRBJ1-3; a weak D match, TRBD1 (6 bases). Trimming took 3 bases from V and 4 from J, leaving 10 bases between them. This CDR3 region has 14 residues. Germline CDR1 is KGHSH and CDR2 is LQKENI.

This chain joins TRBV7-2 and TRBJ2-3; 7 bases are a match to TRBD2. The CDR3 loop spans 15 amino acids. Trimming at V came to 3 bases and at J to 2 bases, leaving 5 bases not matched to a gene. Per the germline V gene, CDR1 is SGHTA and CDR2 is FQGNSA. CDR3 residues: CASSFWLADTDTQYF. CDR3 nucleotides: TGTGCCAGCAGCTTTTGGCTAGCGGACACAGATACGCAGTATTTT.

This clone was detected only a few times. DNA for the CDR3: TGCAGCGTCCATACAAGGGGTGAGCAGTACGTC. It encodes CSVHTRGEQYV. This chain links TRBV29-1 with TRBJ2-7; a possible D gene is TRBD1 (5 bases). The CDR3 spans 11 residues. CDR1 and CDR2 (germline): SQVTM, ANQGSEA. Trimming removed 6 bases at V and 7 bases at J, with 13 bases between.

The CDR3 nucleotides read TGTGCCAGCAGTGAATCGACTAGCGGTTACGAGCAGTACTTC. It encodes CASSESTSGYEQYF. This chain links TRBV6-1 with TRBJ2-7, with 9 bases that match TRBD2. The CDR3 runs 14 residues. The germline V gene encodes CDR1 MNHNS and CDR2 SASEGT. V lost 2 bases, J lost 4 bases, and 3 bases stayed unmatched.

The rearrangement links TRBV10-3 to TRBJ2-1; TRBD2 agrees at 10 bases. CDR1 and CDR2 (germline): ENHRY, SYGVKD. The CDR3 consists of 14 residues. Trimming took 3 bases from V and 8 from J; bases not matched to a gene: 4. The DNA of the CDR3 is TGTGCCATCAGTGACAGCGGGGGGGCCGATGAGCAGTTCTTC. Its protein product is CAISDSGGADEQFF.

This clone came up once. CDR3 nucleotide sequence: TGTGCCAGCAGCTTATCGGGGGAAAATTCACCCCTCCACTTT. Residues: CASSLSGENSPLHF. V gene TRBV7-2 combines with J gene TRBJ1-6; D may be TRBD1 (5 bases). CDR3 size: 14 residues. Germline values: CDR1 SGHTA, CDR2 FQGNSA. The V end was cut by 2 bases, the J end by 7 bases, with 9 bases between.

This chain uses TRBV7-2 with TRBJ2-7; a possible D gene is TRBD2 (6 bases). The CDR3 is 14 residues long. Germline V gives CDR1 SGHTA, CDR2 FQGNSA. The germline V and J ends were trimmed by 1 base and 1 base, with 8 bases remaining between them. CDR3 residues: CASSLVGGSYEQYF. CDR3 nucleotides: TGTGCCAGCAGCTTAGTAGGAGGGTCCTACGAGCAGTACTTC. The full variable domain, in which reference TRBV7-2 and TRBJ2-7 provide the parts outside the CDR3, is GAGVSQSPSNKVTEKGKDVELRCDPISGHTALYWYRQSLGQGLEFLIYFQGNSAPDKSGLPSDRFSAERTGGSVSTLTIQRTQQEDSAVYLCASSLVGGSYEQYFGPGTRLTVT.

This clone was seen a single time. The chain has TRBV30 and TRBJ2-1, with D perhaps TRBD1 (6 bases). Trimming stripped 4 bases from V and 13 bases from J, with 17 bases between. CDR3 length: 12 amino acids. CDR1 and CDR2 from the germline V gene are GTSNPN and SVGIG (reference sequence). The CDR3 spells CAWTLWGRGQFF. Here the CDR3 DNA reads TGTGCCTGGACCCTATGGGGCAGGGGCCAGTTCTTC.

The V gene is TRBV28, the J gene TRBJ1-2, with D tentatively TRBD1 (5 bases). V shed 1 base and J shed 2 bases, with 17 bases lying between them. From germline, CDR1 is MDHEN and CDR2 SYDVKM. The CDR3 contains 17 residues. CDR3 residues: CASSLSAGGGSNYGYTF. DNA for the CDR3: TGTGCCAGCAGTTTATCGGCCGGGGGAGGATCCAACTATGGCTACACCTTC.